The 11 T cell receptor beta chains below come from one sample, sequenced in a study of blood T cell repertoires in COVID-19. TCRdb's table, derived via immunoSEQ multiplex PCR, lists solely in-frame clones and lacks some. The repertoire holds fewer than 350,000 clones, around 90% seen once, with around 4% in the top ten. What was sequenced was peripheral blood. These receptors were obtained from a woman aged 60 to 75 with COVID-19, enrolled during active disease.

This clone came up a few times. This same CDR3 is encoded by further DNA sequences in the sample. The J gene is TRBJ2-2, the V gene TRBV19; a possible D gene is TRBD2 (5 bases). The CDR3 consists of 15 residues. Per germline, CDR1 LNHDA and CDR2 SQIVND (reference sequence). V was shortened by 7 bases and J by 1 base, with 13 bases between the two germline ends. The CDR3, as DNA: TGTGCCAGTACATCCGGGAACCTGAACACCGGGGAGCTGTTTTTT. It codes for CASTSGNLNTGELFF.

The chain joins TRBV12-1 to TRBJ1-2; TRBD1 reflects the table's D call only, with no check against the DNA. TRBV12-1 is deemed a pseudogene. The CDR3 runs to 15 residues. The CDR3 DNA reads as TGTGCCAGCAGCTGGTACGGACAGAGTAACTATGGCTACACCTTC. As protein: CASSWYGQSNYGYTF.

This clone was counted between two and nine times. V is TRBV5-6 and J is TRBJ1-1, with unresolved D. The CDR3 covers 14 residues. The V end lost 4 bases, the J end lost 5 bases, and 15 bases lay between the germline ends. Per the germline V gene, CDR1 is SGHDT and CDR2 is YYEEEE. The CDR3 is CASSLLGVRTEAFF. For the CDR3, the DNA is TGTGCCAGCAGCCTGCTGGGAGTTCGAACTGAAGCTTTCTTT.

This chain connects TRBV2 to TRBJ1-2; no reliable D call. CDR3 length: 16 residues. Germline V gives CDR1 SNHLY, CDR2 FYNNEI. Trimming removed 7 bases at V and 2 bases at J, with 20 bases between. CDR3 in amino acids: CASTYASSVGNYGYTF. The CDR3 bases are TGTGCCAGCACCTATGCTAGCTCCGTTGGGAACTATGGCTACACCTTC.

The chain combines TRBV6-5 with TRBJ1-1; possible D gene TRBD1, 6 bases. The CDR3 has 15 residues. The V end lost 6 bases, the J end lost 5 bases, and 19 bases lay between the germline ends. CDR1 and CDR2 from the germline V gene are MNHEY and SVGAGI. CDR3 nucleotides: TGTGCCAGCAGAAAGCAGCCATCAGGGGTAACTGAAGCTTTCTTT. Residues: CASRKQPSGVTEAFF.

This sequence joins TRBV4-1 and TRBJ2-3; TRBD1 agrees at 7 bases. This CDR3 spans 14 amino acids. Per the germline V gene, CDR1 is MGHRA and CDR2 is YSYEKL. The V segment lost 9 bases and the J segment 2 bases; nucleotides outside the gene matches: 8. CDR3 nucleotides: TGCGCCAGTTTCGCAGGGGGTTACACAGATACGCAGTATTTT. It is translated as CASFAGGYTDTQYF.

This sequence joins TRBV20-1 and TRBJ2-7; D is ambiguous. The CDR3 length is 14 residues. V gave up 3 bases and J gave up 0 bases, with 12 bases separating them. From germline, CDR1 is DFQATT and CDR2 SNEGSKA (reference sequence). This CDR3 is CSASRQVPSYEQYF. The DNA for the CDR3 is TGCAGTGCTAGTCGGCAGGTTCCCTCCTACGAGCAGTACTTC.

CDR3 in amino acids: CASSMGQGAYEQYF. The CDR3 coding sequence is TGCGCCAGCAGCATGGGACAGGGGGCCTACGAGCAGTACTTC. The chain has TRBV5-1 and TRBJ2-7, with 11 bases lining up with TRBD1. V lost 4 bases to trimming and J lost 2 bases; unmatched junction nucleotides: 2. CDR1 and CDR2 (germline): SGHRS, YFSETQ. The CDR3 loop spans 14 amino acids.

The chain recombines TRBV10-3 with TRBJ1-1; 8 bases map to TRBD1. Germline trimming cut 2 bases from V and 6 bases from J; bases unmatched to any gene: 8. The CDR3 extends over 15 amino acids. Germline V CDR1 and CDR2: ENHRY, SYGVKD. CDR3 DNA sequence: TGTGCCATCAGTGAGCCAGGACAGGGCCCCGCTGAAGCTTTCTTT. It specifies CAISEPGQGPAEAFF.

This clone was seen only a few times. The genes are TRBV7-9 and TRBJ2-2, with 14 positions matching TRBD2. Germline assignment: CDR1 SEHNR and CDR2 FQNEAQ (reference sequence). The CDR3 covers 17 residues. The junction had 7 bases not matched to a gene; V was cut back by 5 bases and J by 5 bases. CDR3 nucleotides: TGTGCCAGCAGCCACTGGGGACTAGCGGGGGCAACCGGGGAGCTGTTTTTT. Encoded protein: CASSHWGLAGATGELFF.

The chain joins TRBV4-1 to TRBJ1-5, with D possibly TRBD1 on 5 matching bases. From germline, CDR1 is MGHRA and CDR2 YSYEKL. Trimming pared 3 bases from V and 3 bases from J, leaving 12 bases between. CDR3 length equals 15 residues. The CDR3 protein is CASSQGTGHNQPQHF. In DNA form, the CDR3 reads TGCGCCAGCAGCCAGGGTACAGGTCACAATCAGCCCCAGCATTTT.